These T cell receptor beta chains were read from a single sample in a study of blood T cell repertoires in COVID-19. The repertoire was sequenced with immunoSEQ multiplex PCR; TCRdb's copy has only in-frame clones and lacks some. The sample holds 65,000 or so clones, under 95% seen once. Sequenced material: peripheral blood. The source is a man aged 55 to 70 with acute or convalescent COVID-19. Both conserved end residues are part of each CDR3. Each record gives: V gene, J gene, clone size, D gene, CDR3 protein, CDR3 DNA. The D gene is left open where the match is weak. Only some rows state a clone size, as once, few, many or a class for expanded clones.

>TRBV6-5|TRBJ1-1|.|.
CASRRTVNTEAFF
TGTGCCAGCAGACGGACTGTGAACACTGAAGCTTTCTTT
>TRBV6-5|TRBJ1-1|.|.
CASRVQGFNTEAFF
TGTGCCAGCAGGGTACAGGGTTTTAACACTGAAGCTTTCTTT
>TRBV9|TRBJ2-1|.|TRBD2
CASSVGGGPNNEQFF
TGTGCCAGCAGCGTAGGCGGGGGGCCGAACAATGAGCAGTTCTTC
>TRBV10-1|TRBJ1-1|.|TRBD1
CASSPGQGGYTEAFF
TGCGCCAGCAGTCCGGGACAGGGGGGCTACACTGAAGCTTTCTTT
>TRBV7-3|TRBJ1-5|.|TRBD1
CASSLTYNAGQGKNQPQHF
TGTGCCAGCAGCTTAACGTATAATGCGGGACAGGGGAAAAATCAGCCCCAGCATTTT
>TRBV3-1/TRBV3-2|TRBJ1-3|.|TRBD1
CASSQATGGSGNTIYF
TGTGCCAGCAGCCAGGCGACAGGGGGCTCTGGAAACACCATATATTTT
>TRBV7-2|TRBJ1-1|.|TRBD1
CASSLGDRGFLQAFF
TGTGCCAGCAGCTTGGGGGACAGGGGGTTTCTTCAAGCTTTCTTT
>TRBV18|TRBJ2-2|.|.
CASSPTGNTGELFF
TGTGCCAGCTCACCGACAGGGAACACCGGGGAGCTGTTTTTT
>TRBV11-3|TRBJ2-2|.|TRBD1
CASSGRRDRDAGELFF
TGTGCCAGCAGCGGTCGACGGGACAGGGACGCCGGGGAGCTGTTTTTT
>TRBV7-9|TRBJ1-4|.|.
CASSLGQREKLFF
TGTGCCAGCAGCTTAGGACAGAGGGAAAAACTGTTTTTT
>TRBV20-1|TRBJ1-1|once|.
CSASRRRAFF
TGCAGTGCTAGCCGGAGGCGAGCTTTCTTT
>TRBV3-1/TRBV3-2|TRBJ2-7|.|.
CASSHAGAGYEQYF
TGTGCCAGCAGCCATGCGGGGGCGGGGTACGAGCAGTACTTC
>TRBV5-4|TRBJ1-6|.|.
CASSLATGSYNSPLHF
TGTGCCAGCAGCTTGGCAACAGGGTCCTATAATTCACCCCTCCACTTT
>TRBV5-8|TRBJ2-1|.|.
CASSLGGIRGYNEQFF
TGTGCCAGCAGCTTGGGAGGTATAAGAGGTTACAATGAGCAGTTCTTC
>TRBV5-4|TRBJ2-7|.|TRBD2
CASSPGGYEQYF
TGTGCCAGCAGTCCGGGGGGATACGAGCAGTACTTC
>TRBV5-6|TRBJ1-2|.|.
CASSLGRRVDPNYGYTF
TGTGCCAGCAGCTTAGGGAGACGGGTCGATCCTAACTATGGCTACACCTTC
>TRBV5-1|TRBJ2-7|.|.
CASSPDSTSYEQYF
TGCGCCAGCAGCCCCGACAGCACCTCCTACGAGCAGTACTTC
>TRBV29-1|TRBJ1-4|.|TRBD1
CSVLGTGGEKLFF
TGCAGCGTGTTGGGGACAGGTGGCGAAAAACTGTTTTTT
>TRBV19|TRBJ2-3|.|TRBD2
CASSITERGDTDTQYF
TGTGCCAGTAGTATAACGGAGCGGGGGGACACAGATACGCAGTATTTT
>TRBV11-3|TRBJ2-3|.|TRBD2
CASGSGGTTDTQYF
TGTGCCAGCGGTAGCGGGGGGACTACAGATACGCAGTATTTT
>TRBV5-1|TRBJ1-3|.|.
CASSLAGFGNTIYF
TGCGCCAGCAGCTTGGCAGGGTTCGGAAACACCATATATTTT
>TRBV4-1|TRBJ2-3|.|.
CASSLQGRNTQYF
TGCGCCAGCAGCCTACAAGGGAGAAATACGCAGTATTTT
>TRBV3-1/TRBV3-2|TRBJ1-6|.|.
CASSQDGRGHSPLHF
TGTGCCAGCAGCCAAGATGGCAGGGGTCACTCACCCCTCCACTTT
>TRBV3-1/TRBV3-2|TRBJ2-6|.|.
CASSQDQRLAPTGANVLTF
TGTGCCAGCAGCCAAGATCAACGGCTAGCCCCGACGGGGGCCAACGTCCTGACTTTC
>TRBV3-1/TRBV3-2|TRBJ1-2|.|.
CASSQDGGYYGYTF
TGTGCCAGCAGCCAAGATGGGGGGTATTATGGCTACACCTTC